Each of the 25 T cell receptor beta chains below was sequenced from the same sample in a study of early T cells in non-severe SARS-CoV-2 infection. TCRdb reanalysed the 5' RACE reads using MiXCR and keeps one entry per CDR3 protein. The profile shows 30,000 to 40,000 distinct CDR3 sequences, 5.5% to 7.5% of them singletons. The material sequenced was whole blood. Receptor source: an adult who was a healthcare worker with PCR-confirmed SARS-CoV-2 infection or an uninfected control (not recorded which).

Ten or more counts support this clonotype. V gene TRBV7-9 combines with J gene TRBJ2-6; TRBD1 matches 8 bases. The CDR3 has 17 residues. V was pared by 5 bases and J by 0 bases, with 6 bases of the junction left unmatched. CDR1 is SEHNR and CDR2 is FQNEAQ in the germline V gene (reference sequence). CDR3: CASSPRTGSSGANVLTF. The CDR3 DNA follows: TGTGCCAGCAGCCCCCGGACAGGGAGCTCTGGGGCCAACGTCCTGACTTTC.

In this sample, this clonotype turned up a few times. The chain links TRBV7-9 to TRBJ2-3; D remains ambiguous. The CDR3 covers 14 residues. Trimming cost V 4 bases and J 2 bases, with 10 bases left between them. Germline loops: CDR1 SEHNR, CDR2 FQNEAQ (reference sequence). The CDR3 spells CASSSGLITDTQYF. CDR3 coding DNA: TGTGCCAGCAGCTCGGGTCTGATCACAGATACGCAGTATTTT.

This clonotype has ten or more counts. The rearrangement joins TRBV29-1 to TRBJ2-1; D may be TRBD2 (5 bases). Germline V CDR1 and CDR2: SQVTM, ANQGSEA. CDR3 size: 13 residues. With 4 bases removed from V and 9 bases from J, the gap between germline ends came to 16 bases. In DNA, the CDR3 is TGCAGCGTTGCGGACTCCCTGACCGGTGAGCAGTTCTTC. This encodes CSVADSLTGEQFF.

At least ten counts were recorded for this clonotype. The J gene is TRBJ2-1, the V gene TRBV27, with 8 bases fitting TRBD1. Germline assignment: CDR1 MNHEY and CDR2 SMNVEV (reference sequence). The CDR3 contains 14 residues. J lost 7 bases, V lost 4 bases, and 6 bases had no gene match. In DNA, the CDR3 is TGTGCCAGCAGTTCGGGACAGGTCTTAAATGAGCAGTTCTTC. It is translated as CASSSGQVLNEQFF.

This clonotype showed up just a few times. The DNA of the CDR3 is TGCAGTGCTAGCGAACAGAACTATGGCTACACCTTC. Its protein is CSASEQNYGYTF. The chain links TRBV20-1 to TRBJ1-2; D call uncertain. The CDR3 has 12 residues. The germline V gene encodes CDR1 DFQATT and CDR2 SNEGSKA (reference sequence). Trimming pared 3 bases from V and 2 bases from J, leaving 7 bases between.

At least ten counts were recorded for this clonotype. This chain connects TRBV2 to TRBJ2-1; possibly TRBD1 for D (6 bases). The length of the CDR3 is 13 residues. Germline values: CDR1 SNHLY, CDR2 FYNNEI. V was shortened by 6 bases and J by 6 bases, with 12 bases between the two germline ends. The CDR3 sequence: CASSGRGINEQFF. DNA for the CDR3: TGTGCCAGCAGCGGTAGGGGGATCAATGAGCAGTTCTTC. The entire variable domain, with the rest obtained from reference TRBV2 and TRBJ2-1, is as follows: EPEVTQTPSHQVTQMGQEVILRCVPISNHLYFYWYRQILGQKVEFLVSFYNNEISEKSEIFDDQFSVERPDGSNFTLKIRSTKLEDSAMYFCASSGRGINEQFFGPGTRLTVL.

This clonotype was counted a few times. The chain has TRBV18 and TRBJ2-7; D ambiguous. Germline V gene lookup returns CDR1 KGHSH and CDR2 LQKENI. V gave up 1 base and J gave up 3 bases, with 10 bases separating them. The length of the CDR3 is 14 residues. The CDR3 sequence is CASSPRAGLYEQYF. The CDR3 coding sequence is TGTGCCAGCTCACCACGGGCAGGCCTCTACGAGCAGTACTTC.

The chain is built from TRBV7-9 and TRBJ1-6; weak D call: TRBD1 (6 bases). CDR3 length: 14 amino acids. Trimming removed 4 bases from V and 10 bases from J, with 14 bases in between. From germline, CDR1 is SEHNR and CDR2 FQNEAQ (reference sequence). CDR3 loop: CASSSARGLSPLHF. In nucleotides, the CDR3 is TGTGCCAGCAGCTCAGCCCGGGGGCTCTCACCCCTCCACTTT.

This clonotype was picked up many times. The rearrangement uses TRBV10-3 and TRBJ2-7; 7 bases are shared with TRBD2. The CDR3 spans 16 residues. J lost 5 bases, V lost 5 bases, and 15 bases had no gene match. Germline V lookup: CDR1 ENHRY, CDR2 SYGVKD. CDR3 bases: TGTGCCATCAGTCACCCGACCCCACTAGCGAGCAACGAGCAGTACTTC. Its protein is CAISHPTPLASNEQYF.

This clonotype was observed many times. The rearrangement uses TRBV28 and TRBJ2-3, with D maybe TRBD2 (5 bases). Germline CDR1 and CDR2: MDHEN and SYDVKM. Trimming cost V 3 bases and J 1 base, with 8 bases left between them. The CDR3 contains 14 residues. The CDR3 here is CASSFLSGTDTQYF. CDR3 DNA: TGTGCCAGCAGTTTTCTTAGCGGCACAGATACGCAGTATTTT. The full variable domain, in which reference TRBV28 and TRBJ2-3 provide the parts outside the CDR3, is DVKVTQSSRYLVKRTGEKVFLECVQDMDHENMFWYRQDPGLGLRLIYFSYDVKMKEKGDIPEGYSVSREKKERFSLILESASTNQTSMYLCASSFLSGTDTQYFGPGTRLTVL.

This clonotype was seen more than once but under ten times. CDR3 DNA: TGTGCCTGGAGTACGTGGACTAGCGGGGGATGGAATGAGCAGTTCTTC. Translation: CAWSTWTSGGWNEQFF. The chain recombines TRBV30 with TRBJ2-1; 13 positions match TRBD2. The CDR3 contains 16 residues. J was trimmed by 7 bases and V by 2 bases; bases with no gene match: 8. Germline CDR1 is GTSNPN and CDR2 is SVGIG (reference sequence). The whole variable domain, filled in from reference TRBV30 and TRBJ2-1, reads SQTIHQWPATLVQPVGSPLSLECTVEGTSNPNLYWYRQAAGRGLQLLFYSVGIGQISSEVPQNLSASRPQDRQFILSSKKLLLSDSGFYLCAWSTWTSGGWNEQFFGPGTRLTVL.

The J gene is TRBJ2-3, the V gene TRBV20-1, with a possible D match to TRBD1 (5 bases). The ends were cut back, 2 bases at V and 0 bases at J, with 12 bases in the middle. The CDR3 contains 15 residues. CDR1 and CDR2 (germline): DFQATT, SNEGSKA (reference sequence). CDR3 coding DNA: TGCAGTGCTAGACCAGGGCCAACGAGCACAGATACGCAGTATTTT. It encodes CSARPGPTSTDTQYF.

In this sample, this clonotype turned up many times. The V call is TRBV20-1, the J call TRBJ2-1, with 13 nucleotides matching TRBD2. The CDR3 extends over 17 amino acids. J lost 5 bases, V lost 6 bases, and 13 bases had no gene match. Germline CDR1 reads DFQATT; CDR2 reads SNEGSKA (reference sequence). The CDR3 loop reads CSAQGGLAGARHNEQFF. The CDR3 DNA sequence: TGCAGTGCCCAAGGCGGACTAGCGGGGGCCCGACACAATGAGCAGTTCTTC.

This clonotype has at least ten counts. The gene calls are TRBV7-9 and TRBJ1-4; TRBD1 is a possible D gene (5 bases). This CDR3 spans 14 amino acids. Per germline, CDR1 SEHNR and CDR2 FQNEAQ (reference sequence). Between the trimmed V and J ends, which lost 3 bases and 7 bases, there was a span of 12 bases. The CDR3 sequence: CASSFPGTVEKLFF. The CDR3 DNA sequence: TGTGCCAGCAGCTTCCCCGGGACCGTTGAAAAACTGTTTTTT.

V and J are TRBV3-1 and TRBJ2-7, with a tentative D call TRBD2 (5 bases). Germline CDR1 is LGHDT and CDR2 is YNNKEL (reference sequence). This CDR3 comprises 14 residues. V was cut by 3 bases and J by 0 bases, with 9 bases left in between. The CDR3 is CASSQKRSSYEQYF. DNA for the CDR3: TGTGCCAGCAGCCAGAAGCGGAGCTCCTACGAGCAGTACTTC.

This clonotype has ten or more counts. The CDR3 bases are TGTGCCAGCAGCTCGCCCAGTGTTAGAGGCTACACCTTC. Protein: CASSSPSVRGYTF. V usage is TRBV7-9 and J usage is TRBJ1-2; no clear D gene. The V end was cut by 4 bases, the J end by 8 bases, with 14 bases between. Germline loops: CDR1 SEHNR, CDR2 FQNEAQ (reference sequence). The CDR3 has 13 residues.

This clonotype was counted a few times. The gene calls are TRBV5-1 and TRBJ2-5; 7 positions match TRBD1. J lost 1 base, V lost 1 base, and 4 bases had no gene match. Germline CDR1 is SGHRS and CDR2 is YFSETQ. The length of the CDR3 is 15 residues. The DNA for the CDR3 is TGCGCCAGCAGCTTGAATTCAGGGGGCCAAGAGACCCAGTACTTC. Amino acid sequence: CASSLNSGGQETQYF.

This clonotype was detected a few times. CDR3: CASSSDRGIPYEQYF. Here the CDR3 DNA reads TGTGCCAGCAGCTCGGACAGGGGAATCCCCTACGAGCAGTACTTC. The V gene is TRBV7-2, the J gene TRBJ2-7; TRBD1 agrees at 9 bases. Trimming removed 4 bases from V and 2 bases from J; junction bases left unmatched: 6. CDR3 length: 15 residues. CDR1 is SGHTA, CDR2 FQGNSA, per germline.

The table lists this clonotype with many counts. The V gene is TRBV7-2, the J gene TRBJ1-5; D gene unclear. Germline V gene data show CDR1 as SGHTA and CDR2 as FQGNSA. The CDR3 runs to 13 residues. V was clipped by 3 bases and J by 2 bases, with 5 bases between them. This CDR3 reads CASSFGGNQPQHF. DNA for the CDR3: TGTGCCAGCAGCTTCGGCGGCAATCAGCCCCAGCATTTT.

This clonotype was recorded many times. The J gene is TRBJ2-6, the V gene TRBV5-1, with D uncertain. Germline CDR1 SGHRS, CDR2 YFSETQ. V dropped 0 bases and J dropped 4 bases, with 17 bases sitting between them. The CDR3 length is 18 residues. CDR3 coding DNA: TGCGCCAGCAGCTTGGGCCGCGGAATGGGTACGGGGGCCAACGTCCTGACTTTC. Its protein product is CASSLGRGMGTGANVLTF.

This clonotype appeared many times. The rearrangement links TRBV7-6 to TRBJ2-5; a weak D match, TRBD2 (6 bases). Trimming stripped 0 bases from V and 0 bases from J, with 17 bases between. The CDR3 runs to 18 residues. Germline CDR1 and CDR2: SGHVS and FNYEAQ. The CDR3 here is CASSLADPAGLYQETQYF. The CDR3 bases are TGTGCCAGCAGCTTAGCCGATCCTGCGGGGCTGTACCAAGAGACCCAGTACTTC.

This clonotype came up many times. V gene TRBV6-2 or TRBV6-3 combines with J gene TRBJ2-2, with D uncertain. The CDR3 spans 13 residues. The germline V gene encodes CDR1 MNHEY and CDR2 SVGEGT. The V end lost 4 bases, the J end lost 4 bases, and 7 bases lay between the germline ends. The CDR3 loop reads CASSSHSTGELFF. The CDR3 DNA reads TGTGCCAGCAGTTCACATTCCACCGGGGAGCTGTTTTTT.

In regard to this clonotype: A much larger clonotype is one base distant, so this may be a read error. The chain couples TRBV11-3 to TRBJ2-7; the match to TRBD1 covers 7 bases. From germline, CDR1 is SGHNT and CDR2 YENEEA. The CDR3 spans 16 residues. This CDR3 is CASSLETGSGTYERYF. In DNA, the CDR3 is TGTGCCAGCAGCTTAGAGACAGGGTCTGGAACCTACGAGCGGTACTTC.

The J gene is TRBJ2-3, the V gene TRBV6-2 or TRBV6-3; 7 bases are shared with TRBD1. Germline V CDR1 and CDR2: MNHEY, SVGEGT. The CDR3 totals 16 residues. V gave up 5 bases and J gave up 2 bases; unmatched junction bases: 10. CDR3 bases: TGTGCCAGCAGTCGCTCTAGGGGGCGAGCCACAGATACGCAGTATTTT. The encoded protein is CASSRSRGRATDTQYF.

This clonotype was seen a few times. The CDR3 DNA follows: TGCAGCGTTGTCGTTTCGACCCAGTACTTC. Protein sequence: CSVVVSTQYF. This sequence joins TRBV29-1 and TRBJ2-5, with D hard to call. The CDR3 runs 10 residues. V was clipped by 4 bases and J by 7 bases, with 7 bases between them. Germline V lookup: CDR1 SQVTM, CDR2 ANQGSEA.